The 32 T cell receptor beta chains given below trace back to one sample, sequenced in a study of T cells in Graves' hyperthyroidism and ophthalmopathy (dated by TCRdb to between 2018 and 2020). The library came from multiplex PCR. The listed sequencing device is Illumina HiSeq 2000. TCR beta CDR3 regions were amplified from RNA transcripts. The first round of RT-PCR for the TCR CDR3 was performed with the HTBI primer set and the Qiagen OneStep RT-PCR kit. TCRdb redid the processing of the public reads, applying fastp at Q25 and MiXCR, and retained in-frame beta chains. One record per CDR3 amino acid sequence lists the most common genes and DNA. Here the sample has roughly 500,000 distinct CDR3 sequences; roughly 15% occur a single time. 25% to 30% of the sample comes from the top ten. Material for sequencing was blood. The receptors stem from a woman younger than 45 with Graves' ophthalmopathy.

This clonotype showed up many times. The V call is TRBV20-1, the J call TRBJ2-7; 8 positions match TRBD1. CDR1 is DFQATT, CDR2 SNEGSKA, per germline (reference sequence). The CDR3 has 14 residues. Trimming cost V 6 bases and J 9 bases; bases outside gene matches: 16. The CDR3 DNA sequence: TGCAGTGCACTTCCGGACAGGGACATTTTCGGGCAGTACTTC. Protein product: CSALPDRDIFGQYF.

Concerning this clonotype: Possible read error: a much larger clone is one base away. The V call is TRBV12-3 or TRBV12-4, the J call TRBJ2-7; 10 positions agree with TRBD1. The CDR3 is 13 amino acids. In DNA form, the CDR3 reads TGTGCCTGCAGATGGACAGGGGGGTACGAGCAGTACTTC. This gives the protein CACRWTGGYEQYF.

The rearrangement joins TRBV28 to TRBJ1-2; tentative D call: TRBD1 (6 bases). Germline V CDR1 and CDR2: MDHEN, SYDVKM. This CDR3 comprises 13 residues. Trimming took 3 bases from V and 7 from J, leaving 12 bases between them. CDR3 amino acids: CASSFQGMGGYTF. In DNA form, the CDR3 reads TGTGCCAGCAGTTTTCAGGGGATGGGTGGCTACACCTTC.

This clonotype has at least ten counts. This sequence joins TRBV28 and TRBJ1-2; no reliable D call. Trimming stripped 6 bases from V and 8 bases from J, with 19 bases between. Germline V gene sequence: CDR1 MDHEN, CDR2 SYDVKM. The CDR3 sequence is 14 residues long. This CDR3 is CASSPSALDLGYTF. In DNA form, the CDR3 reads TGTGCCAGCAGCCCATCCGCACTGGATCTCGGCTACACCTTC.

In this sample, this clonotype turned up many times. The V call is TRBV18, the J call TRBJ2-3; D is perhaps TRBD2 (6 bases). The V gene lost 0 bases and the J gene lost 3 bases, with 10 bases spanning the gap. CDR3 size: 15 residues. The V gene's germline CDR1 is KGHSH and CDR2 LQKENI. CDR3 coding DNA: TGTGCCAGCTCACCACCTCCGGGGGAAACAGATACGCAGTATTTT. Encoded protein: CASSPPPGETDTQYF.

This rearrangement joins TRBV27 to TRBJ2-7, with 10 bases lining up with TRBD2. The germline CDR1 and CDR2 sequences are MNHEY and SMNVEV (reference sequence). The V gene end was trimmed by 4 bases and the J gene end by 3 bases; junction bases not matched to a gene: 6. The CDR3 spans 15 residues. The CDR3 DNA reads TGTGCCAGCAGTTCCCCAGCGGGAGGGATCTACGAGCAGTACTTC. Amino acids: CASSSPAGGIYEQYF.

This clonotype has only a few counts. The chain uses TRBV27 and TRBJ1-1; D gene unclear. CDR1 MNHEY and CDR2 SMNVEV come from the germline V gene (reference sequence). V dropped 3 bases and J dropped 3 bases, with 11 bases sitting between them. The CDR3 totals 14 residues. CDR3 sequence reads: CASSFVGVYTEAFF. DNA for the CDR3: TGTGCCAGCAGTTTTGTCGGGGTATACACTGAAGCTTTCTTT.

This clonotype was recorded at least ten times. This chain joins TRBV20-1 and TRBJ1-2, with a possible D match to TRBD1 (6 bases). CDR1 and CDR2 (germline): DFQATT, SNEGSKA (reference sequence). The V and J ends lost 6 bases and 4 bases respectively, with 15 bases between them. This CDR3 comprises 13 residues. The CDR3 region has the DNA TGCAGTGCACGACGGGGGCGAGGCTATGGCTACACCTTC. Its translation is CSARRGRGYGYTF.

This clonotype was counted ten times or more. This chain connects TRBV5-1 to TRBJ2-7, with 8 bases matching TRBD1. V trimming: 4 bases; J trimming: 6 bases; junction bases outside the gene matches: 6. CDR3 length: 13 residues. CDR1 and CDR2 from the germline V gene are SGHRS and YFSETQ. CDR3 amino acids: CASSPGTGTEQYF. The CDR3 nucleotides are TGCGCCAGCAGCCCTGGGACAGGAACCGAGCAGTACTTC.

The chain joins TRBV6-1 to TRBJ2-3; no firm D call. Germline V gene lookup returns CDR1 MNHNS and CDR2 SASEGT. This CDR3 spans 13 amino acids. V was trimmed by 8 bases and J by 1 base, leaving 10 bases between them. CDR3 in amino acids: CASANTGTDTQYF. CDR3 DNA sequence: TGTGCCAGCGCTAATACAGGCACAGATACGCAGTATTTT.

The chain couples TRBV12-3 or TRBV12-4 to TRBJ1-4; perhaps TRBD1 as D (5 bases). Trimming removed 3 bases at V and 2 bases at J, with 10 bases between. The CDR3 is 15 residues long. CDR3 sequence: CASSLLGGTNEKLFF. The CDR3 bases are TGTGCCAGCAGTTTGCTTGGGGGGACTAATGAAAAACTGTTTTTT.

This clonotype was seen a handful of times. The chain employs TRBV6-2 or TRBV6-3 and TRBJ2-7; no clear D. The germline V and J ends were trimmed by 0 bases and 0 bases, with 6 bases remaining between them. The CDR3 has 14 residues. Germline CDR1 MNHEY, CDR2 SVGEGT. The CDR3 region has the DNA TGTGCCAGCAGTTACTCACAGAGCTCCTACGAGCAGTACTTC. This encodes CASSYSQSSYEQYF.

At least ten counts were recorded for this clonotype. V gene TRBV20-1 combines with J gene TRBJ2-7; 7 nucleotides match TRBD2. The CDR3 consists of 14 residues. J gave up 6 bases and V 6 bases, and 14 bases lay outside the gene matches. Per the germline V gene, CDR1 is DFQATT and CDR2 is SNEGSKA (reference sequence). CDR3 sequence: CSATNRGSSPEQYF. CDR3 nucleotides: TGCAGTGCCACGAACCGCGGGAGTTCGCCCGAGCAGTACTTC.

The CDR3 region has the DNA TGTGCCAGTCGACTAGCGGGACTATACGAGCAGTACTTC. Protein product: CASRLAGLYEQYF. The rearrangement links TRBV6-2 or TRBV6-3 to TRBJ2-7, with 11 bases fitting TRBD2. Losses at the gene ends were 9 bases for V and 4 bases for J; bases not matched to a gene: 5. This CDR3 is 13 amino acids long. Per the germline V gene, CDR1 is MNHEY and CDR2 is SVGEGT.

This CDR3 is CATSDSPPDNNEQFF. CDR3 in DNA: TGTGCCACCAGTGATTCCCCCCCGGACAACAATGAGCAGTTCTTC. V and J are TRBV24-1 and TRBJ2-1; D is possibly TRBD1 (5 bases). The CDR3 extends over 15 amino acids. V lost 2 bases, J lost 5 bases, and 12 bases lay in between. CDR1 and CDR2 from the germline V gene are KGHDR and SFDVKD.

V is TRBV9 and J is TRBJ1-1; TRBD1 is a possible D gene (5 bases). The CDR3 is made up of 14 amino acids. Germline lookup yields CDR1 SGDLS and CDR2 YYNGEE. Trimming removed 0 bases from V and 7 bases from J, with 13 bases in between. The DNA of the CDR3 is TGTGCCAGCAGCGTAGTCGGGGGGGTAAATGAAGCTTTCTTT. This encodes CASSVVGGVNEAFF.

This clonotype showed up many times. V usage is TRBV6-2 or TRBV6-3 and J usage is TRBJ2-7, with 11 nucleotides matching TRBD2. CDR1 is MNHEY, CDR2 SVGEGT, per germline. The CDR3 is 15 residues long. V shed 0 bases, J shed 5 bases, and the junction held 3 bases outside the gene matches. DNA for the CDR3: TGTGCCAGCAGTTACTCCGAGACTAGCGGGAACGAGCAGTACTTC. Translated, it gives CASSYSETSGNEQYF.

This chain links TRBV6-1 with TRBJ2-2, with no clear D. Between the trimmed V and J ends, which lost 7 bases and 0 bases, there was a span of 0 bases. CDR1 is MNHNS and CDR2 is SASEGT in the germline V gene. This CDR3 has 11 amino acids. CDR3 amino acids: CASTNTGELFF. DNA for the CDR3: TGTGCCAGCACGAACACCGGGGAGCTGTTTTTT.

This clonotype was counted only a few times. V and J are TRBV6-1 and TRBJ1-1; D not resolved. Germline V gene data show CDR1 as MNHNS and CDR2 as SASEGT. The ends were cut back, 6 bases at V and 3 bases at J, with 8 bases in the middle. The CDR3 covers 12 residues. The CDR3 loop reads CASSGGHTEAFF. In DNA, the CDR3 is TGTGCCAGCAGCGGCGGTCACACTGAAGCTTTCTTT.

This clonotype showed up just a few times. This chain uses TRBV20-1 with TRBJ1-6; D unresolved. CDR1 is DFQATT, CDR2 SNEGSKA, per germline (reference sequence). Trimming pared 2 bases from V and 4 bases from J, leaving 12 bases between. The CDR3 totals 15 residues. The CDR3 protein is CSARPREAYNSPLHF. The CDR3, as DNA: TGCAGTGCTAGACCACGGGAAGCTTATAATTCACCCCTCCACTTT.

This clonotype was counted many times. The rearrangement uses TRBV28 and TRBJ1-5; D gene ambiguous. Germline assignment: CDR1 MDHEN and CDR2 SYDVKM. Trimming stripped 1 base from V and 0 bases from J, with 16 bases between. The CDR3 covers 18 residues. The CDR3 spells CASSLSPLDGYSNQPQHF. The DNA of the CDR3 is TGTGCCAGCAGTTTATCCCCCTTGGACGGATATAGCAATCAGCCCCAGCATTTT.

The J gene is TRBJ2-5, the V gene TRBV5-1, with 8 bases that match TRBD2. V trimming: 6 bases; J trimming: 7 bases; junction bases outside the gene matches: 17. This CDR3 is built from 16 residues. In germline, CDR1 is SGHRS, CDR2 YFSETQ. CDR3 nucleotide sequence: TGCGCCAGCACCCTCTGGGCGGGAGGCGCCCAGGGGACCCAGTACTTC. This sequence encodes CASTLWAGGAQGTQYF.

V and J are TRBV9 and TRBJ2-5; D gene uncertain. Trimming pared 4 bases from V and 5 bases from J, leaving 15 bases between. The germline V gene encodes CDR1 SGDLS and CDR2 YYNGEE. The CDR3 has 14 amino acids. The CDR3 DNA sequence: TGTGCCAGCAGCTCCCAGGCTGGGGATGAGACCCAGTACTTC. This gives the protein CASSSQAGDETQYF.

The V call is TRBV29-1, the J call TRBJ1-2; 8 nucleotides agree with TRBD1. In germline, CDR1 is SQVTM, CDR2 ANQGSEA. CDR3 length: 14 residues. V was pared by 7 bases and J by 2 bases, with 9 bases of the junction left unmatched. CDR3 amino acids: CSAKEDRENYGYTF. CDR3 in DNA: TGCAGCGCCAAAGAGGACAGGGAGAACTATGGCTACACCTTC.

This clonotype turned up a few times. J is TRBJ2-7 and V is TRBV2, with D unresolved. Trimming removed 8 bases at V and 3 bases at J, with 11 bases between. Per the germline V gene, CDR1 is SNHLY and CDR2 is FYNNEI. This CDR3 spans 12 amino acids. CDR3 nucleotide sequence: TGTGCCAGCGGTGCGAGAAACTACGAGCAGTACTTC. Its translation: CASGARNYEQYF.

J is TRBJ1-6 and V is TRBV9, with 10 bases lining up with TRBD1. The germline CDR1 and CDR2 sequences are SGDLS and YYNGEE. The CDR3 is 19 amino acids. J was trimmed by 7 bases and V by 4 bases; bases with no gene match: 17. CDR3 region: CASSPRDRGQLASNSPLHF. DNA for the CDR3: TGTGCCAGCAGCCCACGGGACAGGGGACAGCTCGCCTCCAATTCACCCCTCCACTTT.

The table lists this clonotype with many counts. This CDR3 reads CASSLGASGAHNEQFF. CDR3 DNA: TGTGCCAGCAGTTTAGGGGCTAGCGGGGCCCACAATGAGCAGTTCTTC. The chain links TRBV27 to TRBJ2-1; 9 nucleotides agree with TRBD2. This CDR3 region has 16 residues. The junction had 7 bases not matched to a gene; V was cut back by 2 bases and J by 5 bases. Germline V CDR1 and CDR2: MNHEY, SMNVEV (reference sequence).

This clonotype has at least ten counts. This chain joins TRBV29-1 and TRBJ2-3; D may be TRBD1 or TRBD2 (5 bases each). The CDR3 is 15 residues long. The germline V gene has CDR1 SQVTM and CDR2 ANQGSEA. The V gene lost 7 bases and the J gene lost 4 bases, with 21 bases spanning the gap. The CDR3 nucleotides are TGCAGCGGGGATCAAATACGGGACCACCCAGATACGCAGTATTTT. Encoded protein: CSGDQIRDHPDTQYF.

This clonotype was seen only a few times. The chain is built from TRBV4-3 and TRBJ2-2, with 16 bases identical to TRBD2. Germline loops: CDR1 LGHNA, CDR2 YSLEER. J lost 6 bases, V lost 2 bases, and 6 bases had no gene match. The CDR3 consists of 18 residues. For the CDR3, the DNA is TGCGCCAGCAGCCAATCGGGACTAGCGGGAGGGCTGGCCGGGGAGCTGTTTTTT. Its translation is CASSQSGLAGGLAGELFF.

As for this clonotype: At one boundary the junction diverges from the germline segment, which might be a read error. The chain recombines TRBV5-1 with TRBJ2-7, with D maybe TRBD1 (8 bases). The CDR3 runs to 15 residues. Germline assignment: CDR1 SGHRS and CDR2 YFSETQ. This CDR3 is CASRSTGGRDYEQYF. DNA for the CDR3: TGTGCCAGCAGGTCTACAGGGGGGAGGGACTACGAGCAGTACTTC.

This rearrangement joins TRBV7-6 to TRBJ2-2, with 9 nucleotides matching TRBD2. The CDR3 spans 19 residues. CDR1 is SGHVS and CDR2 is FNYEAQ in the germline V gene. After removal of 4 bases from V and 6 bases from J, the junction contained 18 bases not matched to a gene. CDR3 protein: CASSSRASGTSYDAGELFF. The CDR3 DNA follows: TGTGCCAGCAGCTCGAGAGCCTCCGGGACTAGCTACGATGCCGGGGAGCTGTTTTTT.

This clonotype was counted ten times or more. This chain joins TRBV28 and TRBJ2-1; 9 bases fit TRBD2. Germline trimming cut 5 bases from V and 4 bases from J; bases unmatched to any gene: 9. CDR1 is MDHEN, CDR2 SYDVKM, per germline. This CDR3 is 16 amino acids long. The DNA for the CDR3 is TGTGCCAGCAGTCTACTTAGCGGGAGTAGGTACAATGAGCAGTTCTTC. The encoded protein is CASSLLSGSRYNEQFF.